This entry describes one TCR beta chain. Libraries for TCR beta were constructed using UMI-labeled 5' RACE. Original handling: Each of the TCR beta libraries had somewhere between roughly 2,700 and 20,000 functional CDR3 beta clonotypes in it. TCRdb re-called the 5' RACE reads, yielding one record per CDR3 amino acid sequence without DNA. The V and J calls and clone size are TCRdb's, not the authors'. The sample totals about 10,000 distinct CDR3 sequences; its top ten clones hold about 22%. The CDR3 loop spans 15 amino acids. It was negative magnetic separation that enriched the total CD8+ T cells. The record originates from a study of human CD8 memory T cell subsets.

This sequence originates from a human donor in good health. The gene calls are TRBV12-3 or TRBV12-4 and TRBJ2-1; TCRdb's D call, TRBD2, is unchecked because there is no DNA. The sample comprised CD8+ stem-like memory T cells (TSCM and TCM) sorted from PBMCs. Subset indicated: stem-like memory CD8 T cells (TSTEM), CCR7+ PD-1- TIGIT-. CDR3: CASSFEAGGNNEQFF.